Below, 16 T cell receptor beta chains from the same sample are listed, as sequenced in a study of T cells in tuberculosis. This table comes from immunoSEQ multiplex PCR, and its TCRdb copy is limited to in-frame clones, with some not included. The sample yields 30,000 to 40,000 clones, 95% to 97% seen once. Sequencing input: PBMCs. The receptor source for this set is a donor aged 10-30 years with latent tuberculosis or without tuberculosis infection.

The chain employs TRBV19 and TRBJ2-7; weak D call: TRBD1 (6 bases). Germline values: CDR1 LNHDA, CDR2 SQIVND (reference sequence). V lost 4 bases, J lost 0 bases, and 16 bases lay in between. CDR3 length: 16 amino acids. CDR3 amino acids: CASSTSTRGASYEQYF. In nucleotides, the CDR3 is TGTGCCAGTAGTACTAGCACCAGGGGCGCCTCCTACGAGCAGTACTTC.

This rearrangement joins TRBV5-4 to TRBJ1-2; weak D call: TRBD1 (5 bases). The germline V and J ends were trimmed by 8 bases and 6 bases, with 23 bases remaining between them. The CDR3 spans 15 residues. Germline V gene lookup returns CDR1 SGHNT and CDR2 YYREEE (reference sequence). The CDR3 protein is CASSPAAWGGNGYTF. CDR3 nucleotide sequence: TGTGCCAGTAGCCCGGCGGCCTGGGGCGGGAATGGCTACACCTTC. The full variable domain, rest sourced from reference TRBV5-4 and TRBJ1-2, is ETGVTQSPTHLIKTRGQQVTLRCSSQSGHNTVSWYQQALGQGPQFIFQYYREEENGRGNFPPRFSGLQFPNYSSELNVNALELDDSALYLCASSPAAWGGNGYTFGSGTRLTVV.

A single count supports this clone. The chain has TRBV2 and TRBJ1-2; D gene ambiguous. There are 13 residues in the CDR3. The V end lost 0 bases, the J end lost 8 bases, and 10 bases lay between the germline ends. Germline CDR1 SNHLY, CDR2 FYNNEI. This chain's CDR3 is CASSEARSSGYTF. DNA of the CDR3: TGTGCCAGCAGTGAAGCCCGGTCCTCCGGCTACACCTTC.

The CDR3 is CASSTRLAGNTGELFF. The CDR3 nucleotides read TGTGCCAGCAGCACCCGACTAGCGGGAAACACCGGGGAGCTGTTTTTT. The J gene is TRBJ2-2, the V gene TRBV9, with 11 bases that match TRBD2. CDR1 is SGDLS and CDR2 is YYNGEE in the germline V gene. The CDR3 loop spans 16 amino acids. J gave up 2 bases and V 4 bases, and 4 bases lay outside the gene matches.

The V call is TRBV5-4, the J call TRBJ1-1; D uncertain. The CDR3 sequence is 15 residues long. Per the germline V gene, CDR1 is SGHNT and CDR2 is YYREEE (reference sequence). The V end was cut by 3 bases, the J end by 2 bases, with 14 bases between. The CDR3 is CASSSLFSLNTEAFF. The CDR3 bases are TGTGCCAGCAGCTCACTTTTTTCCCTAAACACTGAAGCTTTCTTT. Full variable domain (remainder filled in from reference TRBV5-4 and TRBJ1-1): ETGVTQSPTHLIKTRGQQVTLRCSSQSGHNTVSWYQQALGQGPQFIFQYYREEENGRGNFPPRFSGLQFPNYSSELNVNALELDDSALYLCASSSLFSLNTEAFFGQGTRLTVV.

The V and J genes are TRBV5-1 and TRBJ2-7; D perhaps matches TRBD1 (8 bases). The CDR3 covers 13 residues. Germline V gene sequence: CDR1 SGHRS, CDR2 YFSETQ. V dropped 4 bases and J dropped 3 bases, with 11 bases sitting between them. This CDR3 is CASSTGGVYEQYF. CDR3 coding DNA: TGCGCCAGCAGCACAGGGGGGGTCTACGAGCAGTACTTC.

The chain joins TRBV18 to TRBJ1-1, with 8 bases matching TRBD1. The CDR3 is made up of 18 amino acids. The germline V gene encodes CDR1 KGHSH and CDR2 LQKENI. V trimming: 1 base; J trimming: 5 bases; junction bases outside the gene matches: 15. The CDR3: CASSPRLGQGRSETEAFF. The DNA for the CDR3 is TGTGCCAGCTCACCACGACTAGGACAGGGTAGGTCGGAAACTGAAGCTTTCTTT.

The chain carries TRBV6-6 and TRBJ1-4; D might be TRBD1 (6 bases). Trimming removed 4 bases from V and 8 bases from J, with 17 bases in between. The CDR3 runs 15 residues. Germline assignment: CDR1 MNHNY and CDR2 SVGAGI (reference sequence). The CDR3 sequence is CASSSQGRFGEKLFF. CDR3 nucleotides: TGTGCCAGCAGTTCACAGGGTAGATTCGGCGAAAAACTGTTTTTT.

This chain joins TRBV11-3 and TRBJ2-7; D might be TRBD1 (6 bases). The CDR3 is 13 residues long. The V gene lost 4 bases and the J gene lost 6 bases, with 13 bases spanning the gap. Germline CDR1 and CDR2: SGHNT and YENEEA. Written as DNA, the CDR3 is TGTGCCAGCAGCTCTACAGGGAGCGGCGAGCAGTACTTC. Amino acid sequence: CASSSTGSGEQYF. Drawing the rest from reference TRBV11-3 and TRBJ2-7, the complete variable domain is EAGVVQSPRYKIIEKKQPVAFWCNPISGHNTLYWYLQNLGQGPELLIRYENEEAVDDSQLPKDRFSAERLKGVDSTLKIQPAELGDSAVYLCASSSTGSGEQYFGPGTRLTVT.

The chain recombines TRBV7-2 with TRBJ1-3; D is perhaps TRBD1 (5 bases). Germline V gives CDR1 SGHTA, CDR2 FQGNSA. V shed 6 bases and J shed 6 bases, with 18 bases lying between them. The CDR3 is 15 amino acids. The CDR3 spells CASREKGLAVNTIYF. The CDR3 nucleotides are TGTGCCAGCAGGGAAAAGGGACTGGCTGTAAACACCATATATTTT.

The rearrangement links TRBV7-3 to TRBJ2-2, with a possible D match to TRBD1 (5 bases). The CDR3 contains 13 residues. Trimming shortened V by 3 bases and J by 4 bases, and 6 bases separated the two germline ends. Looked up from germline, CDR1 is SGHTA and CDR2 is FQGTGA. The CDR3 DNA reads as TGTGCCAGCAGCTTGCAGGGCACCGGGGAGCTGTTTTTT. It is translated as CASSLQGTGELFF.

The V gene is TRBV6-5, the J gene TRBJ1-1, with 12 bases lining up with TRBD1. Germline assignment: CDR1 MNHEY and CDR2 SVGAGI. The J segment lost 11 bases and the V segment lost 4 bases, leaving 5 bases of the junction unmatched. The CDR3 loop spans 13 amino acids. The chain's CDR3 is CASSFRDRGLAFF. In DNA, the CDR3 is TGTGCCAGCAGTTTCCGGGACAGGGGGCTTGCTTTCTTT.

The genes are TRBV19 and TRBJ2-7; 7 bases are shared with TRBD2. The CDR3 covers 13 residues. V lost 5 bases, J lost 3 bases, and 4 bases stayed unmatched. Germline V lookup: CDR1 LNHDA, CDR2 SQIVND (reference sequence). The CDR3 coding sequence is TGTGCCAGTAGTTCCTCTAGCGGCTACGAGCAGTACTTC. Its translation: CASSSSSGYEQYF.

The chain uses TRBV2 and TRBJ2-5; 10 nucleotides align to TRBD2. J was trimmed by 7 bases and V by 3 bases; bases with no gene match: 2. Germline V gives CDR1 SNHLY, CDR2 FYNNEI. The length of the CDR3 is 13 residues. CDR3 loop: CASSDSGRRTQYF. The DNA for the CDR3 is TGTGCCAGCAGTGATAGCGGGAGGAGGACCCAGTACTTC.

V is TRBV28 and J is TRBJ2-3; 8 positions agree with TRBD1. The length of the CDR3 is 15 residues. V was clipped by 5 bases and J by 1 base; unmatched bases: 5. Germline loops: CDR1 MDHEN, CDR2 SYDVKM. CDR3 in amino acids: CASSTGQEGTDTQYF. The CDR3 nucleotides read TGTGCCAGCAGTACGGGACAGGAGGGCACAGATACGCAGTATTTT.

J is TRBJ1-2 and V is TRBV2, with 7 nucleotides matching TRBD1. V lost 5 bases and J lost 4; bases outside the gene matches: 7. In germline, CDR1 is SNHLY, CDR2 FYNNEI. This CDR3 has 14 amino acids. This CDR3 reads CASSSWDSSYGYTF. CDR3 DNA: TGTGCCAGCAGTTCTTGGGACAGCTCCTATGGCTACACCTTC. Drawing the rest from reference TRBV2 and TRBJ1-2, the complete variable domain is EPEVTQTPSHQVTQMGQEVILRCVPISNHLYFYWYRQILGQKVEFLVSFYNNEISEKSEIFDDQFSVERPDGSNFTLKIRSTKLEDSAMYFCASSSWDSSYGYTFGSGTRLTVV.